The 17 T cell receptor beta chains in this list originate from one sample, sequenced in a study of blood T cell repertoires in COVID-19. TCRdb's table, derived via immunoSEQ multiplex PCR, lists solely in-frame clones and lacks some. The data show about 160,000 clones, with approximately 90% seen just once and about 3.9% held by the top ten. The sample taken for sequencing was peripheral blood. The receptors were sampled from a woman aged 55 to 70 who had recovered from COVID-19.

This chain connects TRBV7-8 to TRBJ1-1; 12 nucleotides align to TRBD1. Germline V gene data show CDR1 as SGHVS and CDR2 as FQNEAQ. The CDR3 length is 18 residues. With 5 bases clipped from V and 2 bases from J, the junction kept 12 bases outside the gene matches. CDR3 bases: TGTGCCAGCAGCAAACGGGACAGGGGGCGCCTAAAAAACACTGAAGCTTTCTTT. Translation gives CASSKRDRGRLKNTEAFF.

This chain connects TRBV6-5 to TRBJ1-2; 9 nucleotides match TRBD1. Germline V CDR1 and CDR2: MNHEY, SVGAGI. The CDR3 loop spans 16 amino acids. The V gene end was trimmed by 4 bases and the J gene end by 3 bases; junction bases not matched to a gene: 9. CDR3: CASSFLGQGKDYGYTF. The CDR3 nucleotides are TGTGCCAGCAGTTTTCTCGGACAGGGGAAAGACTATGGCTACACCTTC.

The chain has TRBV30 and TRBJ1-3, with D perhaps TRBD1 (5 bases). Germline V gene data show CDR1 as GTSNPN and CDR2 as SVGIG (reference sequence). V shed 5 bases and J shed 0 bases, with 11 bases lying between them. The CDR3 covers 14 residues. CDR3 region: CAWGQGFSGNTIYF. The CDR3 DNA reads TGTGCCTGGGGGCAGGGTTTCTCTGGAAACACCATATATTTT. Full variable domain (outside the CDR3, taken from reference TRBV30 and TRBJ1-3): SQTIHQWPATLVQPVGSPLSLECTVEGTSNPNLYWYRQAAGRGLQLLFYSVGIGQISSEVPQNLSASRPQDRQFILSSKKLLLSDSGFYLCAWGQGFSGNTIYFGEGSWLTVV.

The chain is built from TRBV25-1 and TRBJ1-4; TRBD1 might be the D (6 bases). The CDR3 extends over 15 amino acids. CDR1 is MGHDK and CDR2 is SYGVNS in the germline V gene. Deletions cut 6 bases from V and 8 bases from J, with 19 bases between. The CDR3 coding sequence is TGTGCCAGCAGCCCTCCCTTGGGGGCTGGAGAAAAACTGTTTTTT. This codes for CASSPPLGAGEKLFF.

The V and J genes are TRBV10-2 and TRBJ1-1; D ambiguous. The germline V gene has CDR1 WSHSY and CDR2 SAAADI. The CDR3 loop spans 15 amino acids. Trimming cost V 4 bases and J 2 bases, with 14 bases left between them. The CDR3 DNA follows: TGCGCCAGCAGTGTCGCACAGTTAGTAAACACTGAAGCTTTCTTT. This codes for CASSVAQLVNTEAFF.

The chain employs TRBV5-1 and TRBJ1-5; TRBD1 might be the D (5 bases). The V gene's germline CDR1 is SGHRS and CDR2 YFSETQ. V was clipped by 1 base and J by 5 bases, with 13 bases between them. The CDR3 length is 15 residues. Written as DNA, the CDR3 is TGCGCCAGCAGCTTGAGAGGCGGAGGGGATCAGCCCCAGCATTTT. Translation: CASSLRGGGDQPQHF.

This clone was detected once. Other DNA sequences of this sample code for an identical CDR3. J is TRBJ2-1 and V is TRBV28, with 11 positions matching TRBD2. The CDR3 spans 16 residues. Per germline, CDR1 MDHEN and CDR2 SYDVKM. Trimming took 6 bases from V and 3 from J; bases not matched to a gene: 7. CDR3 sequence reads: CASSPPGLAGYNEQFF. DNA of the CDR3: TGTGCCAGCAGCCCCCCAGGACTAGCGGGCTACAATGAGCAGTTCTTC.

This clone was seen more than once but under ten times. The rearrangement links TRBV5-1 to TRBJ1-4; 8 positions agree with TRBD1. Trimming cost V 5 bases and J 8 bases; bases outside gene matches: 20. The length of the CDR3 is 18 residues. Germline assignment: CDR1 SGHRS and CDR2 YFSETQ. The CDR3 loop reads CASRQPLPGQGGNEKLFF. CDR3 DNA sequence: TGCGCCAGCAGACAACCCCTACCCGGACAGGGAGGAAACGAAAAACTGTTTTTT.

This chain joins TRBV30 and TRBJ1-4, with TRBD1 matching 7 bases. The trim removed 4 bases at V and 7 bases at J, leaving 9 bases unmatched. This CDR3 region has 14 residues. CDR1 is GTSNPN, CDR2 SVGIG, per germline (reference sequence). The CDR3 DNA reads as TGTGCCTGGAACGGACAGGTCGGAGGTGAAAAACTGTTTTTT. The encoded protein is CAWNGQVGGEKLFF.

V is TRBV19 and J is TRBJ1-1; 7 bases fit TRBD1. Germline CDR1 and CDR2: LNHDA and SQIVND (reference sequence). CDR3 size: 14 residues. J gave up 0 bases and V 6 bases, and 4 bases lay outside the gene matches. The CDR3 sequence: CASSRDSVNTEAFF. The CDR3 nucleotides read TGTGCCAGTAGCAGGGACAGTGTGAACACTGAAGCTTTCTTT.

This clone occurred once. The V call is TRBV27, the J call TRBJ2-7; D is undetermined. V was trimmed by 5 bases and J by 2 bases, leaving 10 bases between them. The CDR3 is 13 amino acids. Germline V gene sequence: CDR1 MNHEY, CDR2 SMNVEV (reference sequence). The CDR3 loop reads CASSRQQTYEQYF. CDR3 bases: TGTGCCAGCAGTCGCCAACAGACCTACGAGCAGTACTTC.

The V and J genes are TRBV7-2 and TRBJ2-7, with D possibly TRBD2 on 7 matching bases. CDR3 length: 14 residues. Germline-derived CDR1 and CDR2 are SGHTA and FQGNSA. V was shortened by 1 base and J by 2 bases, with 9 bases between the two germline ends. CDR3 DNA sequence: TGTGCCAGCAGCTTAGGAGGGGGGGCCTACGAGCAGTACTTC. Translated: CASSLGGGAYEQYF.

The chain links TRBV29-1 to TRBJ2-2, with TRBD1 identical over 11 bases. From germline, CDR1 is SQVTM and CDR2 ANQGSEA. J lost 6 bases, V lost 6 bases, and 3 bases had no gene match. CDR3 length: 13 residues. CDR3: CSVSGQGAGELFF. CDR3 sequence (DNA): TGCAGCGTCTCGGGACAGGGGGCCGGGGAGCTGTTTTTT.

This clone was counted between two and nine times. J is TRBJ1-1 and V is TRBV5-1; 10 bases align to TRBD1. Germline V gene lookup returns CDR1 SGHRS and CDR2 YFSETQ. CDR3 size: 14 residues. V lost 4 bases to trimming and J lost 4 bases; unmatched junction nucleotides: 4. The CDR3, as DNA: TGCGCCAGCAGCGGACAGGGGGGAGGCACTGAAGCTTTCTTT. Encoded protein: CASSGQGGGTEAFF.

V gene TRBV4-1 combines with J gene TRBJ2-2; TRBD2 agrees at 9 bases. Trimming removed 0 bases from V and 5 bases from J; junction bases left unmatched: 10. This CDR3 has 18 amino acids. Germline V gene data show CDR1 as MGHRA and CDR2 as YSYEKL. The CDR3 is CASSQEGRAGGLTGELFF. The CDR3 DNA is TGCGCCAGCAGCCAAGAGGGGCGAGCGGGGGGTCTTACCGGGGAGCTGTTTTTT.

The chain couples TRBV16 to TRBJ1-2; D not certain. The germline V gene has CDR1 KGHSY and CDR2 FQNENV. Trimming stripped 4 bases from V and 5 bases from J, with 8 bases between. The CDR3 sequence is 12 residues long. CDR3 coding DNA: TGTGCCAGCAGCCCCATGGAGTATGGCTACACCTTC. Translation gives CASSPMEYGYTF.

The gene calls are TRBV7-9 and TRBJ1-1; 7 bases fit TRBD1. V trimming: 0 bases; J trimming: 7 bases; junction bases outside the gene matches: 5. The CDR3 has 14 amino acids. CDR1 is SEHNR, CDR2 FQNEAQ, per germline (reference sequence). Written as DNA, the CDR3 is TGTGCCAGCAGCTTAGCAGGGACAGCCAATGAAGCTTTCTTT. It translates to CASSLAGTANEAFF.